This TCR beta chain was obtained from a study of T cell responses to AZD1222 COVID-19 vaccine. The CDR3 sequence is 15 residues long. Germline V lookup: CDR1 LGHDT, CDR2 YNNKEL (reference sequence). V lost 0 bases and J lost 9, with 17 bases in between. About this clone itself: The target antigen is unknown.

General study findings and limits: Spike-specific TCR breadth rose after two AZD1222 doses, and depth rose as well. The donors showed a predominance of white British ancestry and of females, with possible underestimation of clonal diversity.

Here immunoSEQ multiplex PCR was the method, and the copy in TCRdb shows in-frame clones only, minus some. Among around 90,000 clones listed, 88% were seen once. The sequences come from peripheral blood, collected on day 0 of AZD1222 vaccination. The receptor's source is an adult in good health. The rearrangement uses TRBV3-1 (or the pseudogene TRBV3-2) and TRBJ1-1; tentative D call: TRBD1 (5 bases). CDR3 bases: TGTGCCAGCAGCCAAGAGTCGGCTTGGGCAGGGAAAGCTTTCTTT. It specifies CASSQESAWAGKAFF.